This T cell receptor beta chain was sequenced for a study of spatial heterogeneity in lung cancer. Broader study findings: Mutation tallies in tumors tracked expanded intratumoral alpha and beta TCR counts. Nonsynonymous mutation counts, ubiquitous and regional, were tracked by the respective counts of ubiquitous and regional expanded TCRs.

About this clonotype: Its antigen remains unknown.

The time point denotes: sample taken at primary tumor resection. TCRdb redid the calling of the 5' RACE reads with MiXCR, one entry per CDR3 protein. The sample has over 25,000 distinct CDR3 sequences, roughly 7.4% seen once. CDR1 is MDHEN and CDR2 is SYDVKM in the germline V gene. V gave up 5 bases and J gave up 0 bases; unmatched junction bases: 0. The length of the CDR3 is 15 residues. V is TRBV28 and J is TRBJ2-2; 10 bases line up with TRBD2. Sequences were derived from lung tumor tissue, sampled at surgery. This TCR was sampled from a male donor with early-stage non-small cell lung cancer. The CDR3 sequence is CASSTSGANTGELFF. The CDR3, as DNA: TGTGCCAGCAGTACTAGCGGGGCGAACACCGGGGAGCTGTTTTTT.